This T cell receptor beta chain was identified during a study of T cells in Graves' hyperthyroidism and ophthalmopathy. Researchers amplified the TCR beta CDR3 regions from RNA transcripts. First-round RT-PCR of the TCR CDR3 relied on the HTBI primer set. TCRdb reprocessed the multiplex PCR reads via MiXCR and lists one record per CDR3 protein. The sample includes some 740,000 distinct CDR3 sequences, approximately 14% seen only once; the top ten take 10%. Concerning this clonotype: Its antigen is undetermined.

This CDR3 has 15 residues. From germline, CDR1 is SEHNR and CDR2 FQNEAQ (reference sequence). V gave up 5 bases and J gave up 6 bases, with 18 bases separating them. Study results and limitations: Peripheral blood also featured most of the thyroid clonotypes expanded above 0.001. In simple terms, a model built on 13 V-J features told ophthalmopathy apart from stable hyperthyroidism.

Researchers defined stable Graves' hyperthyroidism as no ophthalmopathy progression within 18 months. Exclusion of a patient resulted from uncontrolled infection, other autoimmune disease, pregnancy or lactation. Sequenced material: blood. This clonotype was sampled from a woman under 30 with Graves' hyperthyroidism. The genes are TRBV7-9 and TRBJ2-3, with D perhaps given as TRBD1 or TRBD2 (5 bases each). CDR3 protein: CASSPPDQGEDTQYF. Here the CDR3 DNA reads TGTGCCAGCAGCCCCCCGGATCAGGGAGAGGATACGCAGTATTTT.